The subject of this entry is one T cell receptor beta chain. Its antigen is undetermined. The data were taken from a study of beta chain features in type 1 diabetes. Study conclusions and caveats: TCRB CDR3 length was moderately but significantly reduced in all four CD4+ subsets of Type 1 diabetes patients. Short templates might get an advantage during PCR, and this would be equal in patients and controls.

Of the isolated RNA, all was reverse transcribed, and so the sequenced material was expressed TCRB transcripts. Sequenced by immunoSEQ multiplex PCR; TCRdb stores in-frame clones only, minus some. The table includes 240,000 or so clones, over 20% detected once. The CDR3 has 15 amino acids. The V gene end was trimmed by 6 bases and the J gene end by 7 bases; junction bases not matched to a gene: 9. Germline assignment: CDR1 SGHRS and CDR2 YFSETQ. This sequence was found in a woman between 40 and 55 years old with type 1 diabetes. The sample taken for sequencing was naive CD4+ T cells from blood. The V gene is TRBV5-1, the J gene TRBJ1-6; 8 bases align to TRBD1. The CDR3 DNA sequence: TGCGCCAGCACCGTGGACAGGGTGGAAAATTCACCCCTCCACTTT. It specifies CASTVDRVENSPLHF.